Presented here are 24 T cell receptor beta chains from one specimen sequenced in a study of CD8+CD57+ T cells in acquired aplastic anemia. The template for TCR beta VDJ and CDR3 sequence profiling was genomic DNA. TCRdb reanalysed the reads using MiXCR and keeps one entry per CDR3 protein. The data show about 75,000 distinct CDR3 sequences, around 70% seen once. By flow cytometry, patients selected for sequencing had shown an expansion of CD8+CD57+ cells. Sequencing used sorted CD4+, CD8+, or CD8+CD57+ T cells (not recorded which) from PBMCs. The receptors originated from a human donor with aplastic anemia.

This clonotype was seen a few times. The chain links TRBV15 to TRBJ2-3; a possible D gene is TRBD2 (5 bases). Per the germline V gene, CDR1 is LNHNV and CDR2 is YYDKDF (reference sequence). Between the trimmed V and J ends, which lost 5 bases and 0 bases, there was a span of 15 bases. The CDR3 has 16 residues. The CDR3, as DNA: TGTGCCACCAGCCCTAAGATCGGGGATAGCACAGATACGCAGTATTTT. Encoded protein: CATSPKIGDSTDTQYF.

V and J are TRBV19 and TRBJ1-2, with no clear D. The germline V gene has CDR1 LNHDA and CDR2 SQIVND (reference sequence). V gave up 0 bases and J gave up 8 bases, with 10 bases separating them. The CDR3 is 13 residues long. Written as DNA, the CDR3 is TGTGCCAGTAGTATAGAGACGTCAGGCGGCTACACCTTC. This translates into CASSIETSGGYTF. The full variable domain, completed using reference TRBV19 and TRBJ1-2, is DGGITQSPKYLFRKEGQNVTLSCEQNLNHDAMYWYRQDPGQGLRLIYYSQIVNDFQKGDIAEGYSVSREKKESFPLTVTSAQKNPTAFYLCASSIETSGGYTFGSGTRLTVV.

The chain employs TRBV10-3 and TRBJ2-1, with 11 bases aligning to TRBD1. V gave up 7 bases and J gave up 6 bases; unmatched junction bases: 5. The V gene's germline CDR1 is ENHRY and CDR2 SYGVKD. The CDR3 contains 14 residues. Here the CDR3 DNA reads TGTGCCATCAAGGGGACAGGGGGGACCAATGAGCAGTTCTTC. This sequence encodes CAIKGTGGTNEQFF.

V and J are TRBV7-3 and TRBJ2-3, with 8 bases fitting TRBD2. Trimming at V came to 4 bases and at J to 2 bases, leaving 5 bases not matched to a gene. CDR1 is SGHTA and CDR2 is FQGTGA in the germline V gene. The CDR3 consists of 15 residues. Here the CDR3 reads CASSSGGAITDTQYF. Written as DNA, the CDR3 is TGTGCCAGCAGCTCCGGGGGGGCCATCACAGATACGCAGTATTTT.

The sample holds a few counts of this clonotype. The chain links TRBV7-2 to TRBJ2-7, with D perhaps matching TRBD1 (6 bases). CDR1 and CDR2 (germline): SGHTA, FQGNSA. V was cut by 5 bases and J by 4 bases, with 9 bases left in between. The length of the CDR3 is 12 residues. CDR3 residues: CASSKTGYEQYF. In DNA form, the CDR3 reads TGTGCCAGCAGCAAAACAGGGTACGAGCAGTACTTC.

This clonotype appeared a few times. CDR3 residues: CAIREAQNTEAFF. The CDR3 bases are TGTGCCATCAGGGAGGCACAGAACACTGAAGCTTTCTTT. The rearrangement joins TRBV10-3 to TRBJ1-1, with D hard to call. Trimming removed 6 bases at V and 1 base at J, with 9 bases between. Germline CDR1 is ENHRY and CDR2 is SYGVKD. This CDR3 comprises 13 residues.

The genes are TRBV20-1 and TRBJ2-7; D not resolved. This CDR3 has 13 amino acids. Trimming left V 6 bases short and J 3 bases short, with 15 bases between. The germline V gene has CDR1 DFQATT and CDR2 SNEGSKA (reference sequence). CDR3 sequence: CSALEMGLYEQYF. DNA of the CDR3: TGCAGTGCGCTAGAGATGGGCCTCTACGAGCAGTACTTC.

This clonotype is a singleton in its sample. This rearrangement joins TRBV20-1 to TRBJ1-4, with D maybe TRBD1 (6 bases). Germline V gene lookup returns CDR1 DFQATT and CDR2 SNEGSKA (reference sequence). Trimming cost V 3 bases and J 8 bases, with 16 bases left between them. The CDR3 consists of 14 residues. The CDR3, as DNA: TGCAGTGCTAGGGTTCAGGGGTTAGGGGAAAAACTGTTTTTT. It is translated as CSARVQGLGEKLFF.

The chain recombines TRBV13 with TRBJ2-5; D unclear. V was clipped by 5 bases and J by 1 base, with 8 bases between them. Germline V gene data show CDR1 as PRHDT and CDR2 as FYEKMQ (reference sequence). CDR3 length: 13 residues. CDR3 residues: CASSPWAQETQYF. CDR3 bases: TGTGCCAGCAGCCCCTGGGCCCAAGAGACCCAGTACTTC.

CDR3 coding DNA: TGTGCCAGCAGCCAACGGACAGGGGTCGCAGATACGCAGTATTTT. This encodes CASSQRTGVADTQYF. This rearrangement joins TRBV7-2 to TRBJ2-3, with 9 bases aligning to TRBD1. CDR1 and CDR2 (germline): SGHTA, FQGNSA. V was pared by 5 bases and J by 4 bases, with 7 bases of the junction left unmatched. This CDR3 is 15 amino acids long.

The chain links TRBV6-4 to TRBJ2-1, with TRBD2 matching 7 bases. This CDR3 comprises 13 residues. From germline, CDR1 is MRHNA and CDR2 SNTAGT. The trim removed 0 bases at V and 10 bases at J, leaving 3 bases unmatched. As DNA, the CDR3 is TGTGCCAGCAGTGACTCTGACGGGGGGGAGCAGTTCTTC. As protein: CASSDSDGGEQFF.

This clonotype was observed a single time. This chain joins TRBV19 and TRBJ2-3, with a tentative D call TRBD2 (5 bases). CDR1 and CDR2 from the germline V gene are LNHDA and SQIVND (reference sequence). With 3 bases removed from V and 5 bases from J, the gap between germline ends came to 15 bases. The CDR3 is made up of 15 amino acids. The DNA of the CDR3 is TGTGCCAGTAGTATGAGATTTCGGGGAATAGATACGCAGTATTTT. This translates into CASSMRFRGIDTQYF.

In its sample, this clonotype ranks as medium-sized. This sequence joins TRBV2 and TRBJ2-1, with TRBD2 matching over 9 bases. This CDR3 region has 15 residues. CDR1 is SNHLY, CDR2 FYNNEI, per germline. V lost 8 bases to trimming and J lost 3 bases; unmatched junction nucleotides: 8. The CDR3 here is CASQKLAGHYNEQFF. In DNA, the CDR3 is TGTGCCAGCCAAAAACTAGCGGGCCACTACAATGAGCAGTTCTTC.

The chain recombines TRBV12-3 or TRBV12-4 with TRBJ1-2, with D tentatively TRBD1 (5 bases). V was shortened by 6 bases and J by 8 bases, with 19 bases between the two germline ends. CDR3 length equals 14 residues. CDR3 in DNA: TGTGCCAGCAGAAAGCCGGGACGCCCAGTAGGCTACACCTTC. Amino acid sequence: CASRKPGRPVGYTF.

The J gene is TRBJ2-7, the V gene TRBV10-3; D not certain. CDR3 size: 12 residues. CDR1 and CDR2 from the germline V gene are ENHRY and SYGVKD. V was trimmed by 2 bases and J by 6 bases, leaving 8 bases between them. CDR3 DNA sequence: TGTGCCATCAGTGAGACAACTTCCGAGCAGTACTTC. Translation gives CAISETTSEQYF.

The chain employs TRBV15 and TRBJ1-2; D is ambiguous. Germline lookup yields CDR1 LNHNV and CDR2 YYDKDF (reference sequence). V lost 0 bases, J lost 4 bases, and 9 bases lay in between. The CDR3 spans 14 residues. CDR3 loop: CATSRDMDGYGYTF. The DNA of the CDR3 is TGTGCCACCAGCAGAGACATGGATGGCTATGGCTACACCTTC.

In its sample, this clonotype was seen a few times. The chain combines TRBV19 with TRBJ1-1; D not resolved. There are 11 residues in the CDR3. Per germline, CDR1 LNHDA and CDR2 SQIVND (reference sequence). Trimming shortened V by 6 bases and J by 7 bases, and 9 bases separated the two germline ends. The CDR3 region is CASRRSGEAFF. DNA of the CDR3: TGTGCCAGTAGGCGGTCCGGTGAAGCTTTCTTT.

J is TRBJ2-7 and V is TRBV24-1; 8 nucleotides agree with TRBD2. The CDR3 spans 14 residues. The junction had 11 bases not matched to a gene; V was cut back by 4 bases and J by 10 bases. In germline, CDR1 is KGHDR, CDR2 SFDVKD. The CDR3 here is CATSDLTSASGQYF. The CDR3 DNA follows: TGTGCCACCAGTGACCTGACTAGCGCGAGCGGCCAGTACTTC.

This chain uses TRBV11-2 with TRBJ2-7; 12 bases fit TRBD2. Germline V lookup: CDR1 SGHAT, CDR2 FQNNGV. The CDR3 runs to 16 residues. V was clipped by 6 bases and J by 6 bases; unmatched bases: 12. The CDR3 coding sequence is TGTGCCAGCAGAGAGTGGTCTAGCGGGAGGGTCTCCGAGCAGTACTTC. Translated, it gives CASREWSSGRVSEQYF.

The chain joins TRBV9 to TRBJ2-3; 10 nucleotides agree with TRBD2. This CDR3 contains 17 residues. V shed 1 base and J 5 bases; nucleotides not matched to a gene: 10. Germline V gene lookup returns CDR1 SGDLS and CDR2 YYNGEE. The CDR3 bases are TGTGCCAGCAGCGTACGGGCCAGCGGGGGGGCCGGAGATACGCAGTATTTT. Encoded protein: CASSVRASGGAGDTQYF.

V is TRBV7-9 and J is TRBJ1-3, with D uncertain. The CDR3 extends over 14 amino acids. Germline CDR1 reads SEHNR; CDR2 reads FQNEAQ (reference sequence). The ends were cut back, 1 base at V and 1 base at J, with 5 bases in the middle. Here the CDR3 DNA reads TGTGCCAGCAGCTTAGGAGATTCTGGAAACACCATATATTTT. Protein: CASSLGDSGNTIYF.

The genes are TRBV11-1 and TRBJ2-1; D is possibly TRBD2 (6 bases). This CDR3 spans 16 amino acids. With 6 bases removed from V and 1 base from J, the gap between germline ends came to 16 bases. Germline CDR1 and CDR2: SGHAT and FQDESV (reference sequence). The CDR3 bases are TGTGCCAGCAGAGGGGTGGCGGGGTGGTCCTACAATGAGCAGTTCTTC. It codes for CASRGVAGWSYNEQFF.

The chain recombines TRBV30 with TRBJ2-6; no definite D call. Trimming cost V 3 bases and J 1 base, with 10 bases left between them. The CDR3 runs 15 residues. Germline CDR1 GTSNPN, CDR2 SVGIG (reference sequence). CDR3 sequence: CAWRDGRSGANVLTF. CDR3 bases: TGTGCCTGGAGGGACGGCAGATCTGGGGCCAACGTCCTGACTTTC.

The V and J genes are TRBV19 and TRBJ1-5, with D possibly matching TRBD1 (5 bases). This CDR3 is built from 10 residues. In germline, CDR1 is LNHDA, CDR2 SQIVND (reference sequence). V lost 9 bases and J lost 9, with 9 bases in between. The CDR3 region has the DNA TGTGCCAGCGGGGCTAGGCCCCAGCATTTT. Its translation is CASGARPQHF.